This is a list of T cell receptor beta chains from one sample in a study of blood T cells in healthy people across ages. TCRdb reprocessed the 5' RACE reads with MiXCR, giving one entry per CDR3 protein. The sample has about 1.5 million distinct CDR3 sequences; less than 45% are singletons. The specimen sequenced was blood. The receptors were sampled from a woman aged 18-29 years in good health. Each CDR3 is given with its conserved first and last residue. Fields, in order: J gene, clone size, V gene, D gene, CDR3 protein, CDR3 DNA. A D gene is named only where the DNA matches it firmly. Where a row states a size, it is once, few, many or the class of an expanded clone; other rows omit it.

>TRBJ2-7|NA|TRBV2|TRBD1
CASSGRDRGSYNEQYF
TGTGCCAGCAGTGGGAGGGACAGGGGCTCCTACAATGAGCAGTACTTC
>TRBJ2-5|NA|TRBV4-3|TRBD1
CASSRLAGQGLAETQYF
TGCGCCAGCAGCCGACTTGCGGGACAGGGGCTAGCGGAGACCCAGTACTTC
>TRBJ1-2|few|TRBV29-1|NA
CSVAGQKVGYTF
TGCAGCGTTGCCGGACAGAAAGTCGGCTACACCTTC
>TRBJ2-7|NA|TRBV5-1|NA
CASSVSRNYEQYF
TGCGCCAGCAGTGTGTCCCGCAACTACGAGCAGTACTTC
>TRBJ2-1|NA|TRBV7-3|NA
CASSLLGGTNEQFF
TGTGCCAGCAGCTTATTGGGCGGGACCAATGAGCAGTTCTTC
>TRBJ1-1|few|TRBV9|NA
CASSSLGHPNTEAFF
TGTGCCAGCAGCTCTCTCGGACATCCGAACACTGAAGCTTTCTTT
>TRBJ1-1|few|TRBV7-2|NA
CASGTARWTFF
TGTGCCAGCGGGACCGCCCGTTGGACTTTCTTT
>TRBJ1-4|NA|TRBV27|NA
CASSFQDDGSEKLFF
TGTGCCAGCAGTTTCCAAGACGACGGAAGTGAAAAACTGTTTTTT
>TRBJ2-7|NA|TRBV12-3/TRBV12-4|TRBD2
CASSLNRAGSSDNEQYF
TGTGCCAGCAGTTTAAATCGAGCGGGGTCCTCCGACAATGAGCAGTACTTC
>TRBJ2-1|NA|TRBV12-3/TRBV12-4|NA
CATFDSSYNEQFF
TGTGCCACTTTTGACAGTTCCTACAATGAGCAGTTCTTC
>TRBJ2-6|NA|TRBV18|NA
CASSPNRSGANVLTF
TGTGCCAGCTCACCGAACCGCTCTGGGGCCAACGTCCTGACTTTC
>TRBJ2-1|NA|TRBV6-2/TRBV6-3|TRBD1
CASGTGAKIRQFF
TGTGCCAGCGGGACAGGGGCCAAAATCAGGCAGTTCTTC
>TRBJ2-5|NA|TRBV4-2|NA
CASSQGEIDQETQYF
TGTGCCAGCAGCCAAGGCGAGATTGATCAAGAGACCCAGTACTTC
>TRBJ2-7|NA|TRBV9|NA
CASSLRYREDPYEQYF
TGTGCCAGCAGCCTACGCTACAGGGAGGACCCCTACGAGCAGTACTTC
>TRBJ2-1|NA|TRBV9|NA
CASSVGNHREQFF
TGTGCCAGCAGCGTAGGCAACCATCGTGAGCAGTTCTTC
>TRBJ2-7|NA|TRBV5-6|NA
CPSSLAEGEQYF
TGTCCCAGCAGCTTGGCAGAGGGCGAGCAGTACTTC
>TRBJ1-5|NA|TRBV27|TRBD1
CASSQGQGGSNQPQHF
TGTGCCAGCAGCCAGGGACAGGGTGGGAGCAATCAGCCCCAGCATTTT
>TRBJ2-1|NA|TRBV13|TRBD2
CASSLEAGGSEQFF
TGTGCCAGCAGCTTAGAAGCGGGGGGCAGTGAGCAGTTCTTC
>TRBJ1-1|NA|TRBV6-2/TRBV6-3|NA
CASKGRVVEAFF
TGTGCCAGCAAGGGCAGGGTTGTGGAAGCTTTCTTT
>TRBJ2-3|NA|TRBV24-1|NA
CATSDTNIRDTQYF
TGTGCCACCAGTGACACCAATATTAGGGATACGCAGTATTTT
>TRBJ1-5|NA|TRBV6-2/TRBV6-3|NA
CASRTWQGQPQHF
TGTGCCAGCAGGACGTGGCAGGGCCAGCCCCAGCATTTT
>TRBJ2-2|many|TRBV6-4|NA
CASSGGNTGELFF
TGTGCCAGCAGTGGCGGGAACACCGGGGAGCTGTTTTTT
>TRBJ2-5|few|TRBV7-9|NA
CASSFDGWQQYF
TGTGCCAGCAGCTTTGACGGTTGGCAGCAGTACTTC
>TRBJ2-3|once|TRBV11-2|NA
CASSSSRPTDTQYF
TGTGCCAGCAGCTCATCGAGACCCACAGATACGCAGTATTTT
>TRBJ1-2|NA|TRBV12-3/TRBV12-4|NA
CAGSLGGNYGYTF
TGTGCCGGCAGTTTAGGCGGTAACTATGGCTACACCTTC
>TRBJ1-1|NA|TRBV7-9|NA
CASSRDWSNTEAFF
TGTGCCAGCAGCCGTGACTGGTCGAACACTGAAGCTTTCTTT
>TRBJ2-3|few|TRBV7-2|NA
CASSLREGGSDTQYF
TGTGCCAGCAGCTTAAGGGAGGGGGGGTCAGATACGCAGTATTTT
>TRBJ2-5|once|TRBV7-7|TRBD2
CASSLGIAGGDETQYF
TGTGCTAGCAGCTTAGGGATAGCGGGAGGGGATGAGACCCAGTACTTC
>TRBJ2-7|few|TRBV27|NA
CASSLQGLTSEQYF
TGTGCCAGCAGTTTACAGGGATTAACCTCCGAGCAGTACTTC
>TRBJ2-5|NA|TRBV28|NA
CASSSVGRLRETQYF
TGTGCCAGCAGTTCCGTGGGGCGACTGCGAGAGACCCAGTACTTC
>TRBJ2-7|NA|TRBV6-1|TRBD1
CASSQPGQGELHYEQYF
TGTGCCAGCAGCCAACCGGGACAGGGGGAGTTACACTACGAGCAGTACTTC
>TRBJ1-5|NA|TRBV6-1|NA
CASSEWGRGQLGGYNQPQHF
TGTGCCAGCAGTGAATGGGGGCGGGGGCAGCTGGGGGGTTACAATCAGCCCCAGCATTTT
>TRBJ1-2|few|TRBV5-1|NA
CASSLEGSGYYGYTF
TGCGCCAGCAGCTTGGAAGGGTCGGGCTACTATGGCTACACCTTC
>TRBJ1-1|few|TRBV20-1|TRBD1
CSAKGQGLNTEAFF
TGCAGTGCTAAAGGACAGGGACTGAACACTGAAGCTTTCTTT
>TRBJ2-1|NA|TRBV30|NA
CAWSKRLGFDERFF
TGTGCCTGGAGTAAGAGACTAGGGTTCGACGAGCGGTTCTTC
>TRBJ2-7|NA|TRBV12-5|NA
CASGFGQVVHEQYF
TGTGCTAGTGGTTTTGGGCAGGTCGTCCACGAGCAGTACTTC
>TRBJ2-7|NA|TRBV5-1|NA
CASSLAMGGQYEQYF
TGCGCCAGCAGCTTGGCCATGGGGGGACAGTACGAGCAGTACTTC
>TRBJ2-3|NA|TRBV7-2|TRBD1
CASSTWTGRSTDTQYF
TGTGCCAGCAGCACCTGGACAGGGCGCAGCACAGATACGCAGTATTTT
>TRBJ2-7|NA|TRBV5-1|TRBD2
CASSQGPGRGEQYF
TGCGCCAGCAGCCAAGGACCCGGGAGGGGCGAGCAGTACTTC
>TRBJ2-5|NA|TRBV4-3|NA
CASSQAVGADQYNEQYF
TGCGCCAGCAGCCAAGCGGTGGGAGCGGACCAATACAATGAGCAGTACTTC
>TRBJ2-4|NA|TRBV10-3|NA
CAISDAGQKNIQYF
TGTGCCATCAGTGACGCCGGACAGAAAAACATTCAGTACTTC
>TRBJ2-1|few|TRBV29-1|TRBD2
CSGRTSGIYNEQFF
TGCAGCGGTCGGACTAGCGGGATTTACAATGAGCAGTTCTTC
>TRBJ2-1|NA|TRBV6-5|TRBD1
CASGLDRSTYNEQFF
TGTGCCAGCGGATTGGACAGGTCGACCTACAATGAGCAGTTCTTC
>TRBJ1-1|NA|TRBV18|TRBD1
CASSPYRDRGRGTEAFF
TGTGCCAGCTCACCTTACCGGGACAGGGGGCGCGGCACTGAAGCTTTCTTT
>TRBJ2-5|NA|TRBV12-3/TRBV12-4|TRBD1
CASSIRGGRQETQYF
TGTGCCAGCAGCATTAGAGGGGGCCGCCAAGAGACCCAGTACTTC
>TRBJ1-5|NA|TRBV20-1|NA
CSVPRQGNGPAGFRNQPQHF
TGCAGTGTCCCCCGGCAAGGGAATGGACCCGCTGGGTTTCGTAATCAGCCCCAGCATTTT
>TRBJ1-1|NA|TRBV27|NA
CASSLGHGRTNTEAFF
TGTGCCAGCAGTTTAGGCCACGGACGGACGAACACTGAAGCTTTCTTT
>TRBJ2-3|few|TRBV12-3/TRBV12-4|NA
CASSLINTQYF
TGTGCCAGCAGTTTGATCAATACGCAGTATTTT